These 10 T cell receptor beta chains were sequenced from one sample in a study of blood T cell repertoires in COVID-19. TCRdb's copy holds only in-frame clones and misses some; the assay was immunoSEQ multiplex PCR. The sample holds some 300,000 clones; around 90% are singletons and the top ten take under 1.1%. Sequenced: peripheral blood. These TCRs come from a woman between 40 and 55 years old with COVID-19, enrolled during active disease.

The chain employs TRBV7-2 and TRBJ1-1; D is perhaps TRBD1 (5 bases). The CDR3 extends over 14 amino acids. Germline values: CDR1 SGHTA, CDR2 FQGNSA. With 8 bases removed from V and 0 bases from J, the gap between germline ends came to 13 bases. CDR3 DNA: TGTGCCAGCCGCGTAAGGGGAATGAACACTGAAGCTTTCTTT. Translating it yields CASRVRGMNTEAFF.

V gene TRBV10-3 combines with J gene TRBJ2-7; 9 bases align to TRBD1. The germline V gene encodes CDR1 ENHRY and CDR2 SYGVKD. This CDR3 has 13 amino acids. The junction had 6 bases not matched to a gene; V was cut back by 10 bases and J by 2 bases. The CDR3 sequence: CATRTGEAYEQYF. The CDR3 nucleotides are TGTGCCACTCGGACAGGGGAGGCCTACGAGCAGTACTTC.

The CDR3 is CASRTEIAGGPSNEQFF. In DNA, the CDR3 is TGTGCCAGCAGAACAGAGATAGCGGGAGGGCCGAGCAATGAGCAGTTCTTC. The V call is TRBV28, the J call TRBJ2-1; 11 nucleotides agree with TRBD2. Germline CDR1 and CDR2: MDHEN and SYDVKM. The ends lost 6 bases at V and 6 bases at J; junction bases unmatched: 13. CDR3 length equals 17 residues. Full variable domain (rest looked up from reference TRBV28 and TRBJ2-1): DVKVTQSSRYLVKRTGEKVFLECVQDMDHENMFWYRQDPGLGLRLIYFSYDVKMKEKGDIPEGYSVSREKKERFSLILESASTNQTSMYLCASRTEIAGGPSNEQFFGPGTRLTVL.

The genes are TRBV6-2 or TRBV6-3 and TRBJ1-4; no reliable D call. CDR3 length equals 14 residues. Germline V gene data show CDR1 as MNHEY and CDR2 as SVGEGT. The germline V and J ends were trimmed by 4 bases and 5 bases, with 11 bases remaining between them. The CDR3 spells CASSFRRGNEKLFF. CDR3 nucleotide sequence: TGTGCCAGCAGTTTCCGGCGGGGAAATGAAAAACTGTTTTTT.

The rearrangement uses TRBV7-9 and TRBJ1-1, with D uncertain. The V end lost 7 bases, the J end lost 4 bases, and 13 bases lay between the germline ends. Germline values: CDR1 SEHNR, CDR2 FQNEAQ (reference sequence). The CDR3 is 13 amino acids. As DNA, the CDR3 is TGTGCCAGCACCTCTCGAGAGTTCACTGAAGCTTTCTTT. Amino acid sequence: CASTSREFTEAFF.

V usage is TRBV19 and J usage is TRBJ2-2, with 7 bases that match TRBD1. Losses at the gene ends were 2 bases for V and 6 bases for J; bases not matched to a gene: 6. The V gene's germline CDR1 is LNHDA and CDR2 SQIVND (reference sequence). This CDR3 region has 15 residues. The CDR3 here is CASSIMTGWPGELFF. DNA of the CDR3: TGTGCCAGTAGTATAATGACAGGGTGGCCCGGGGAGCTGTTTTTT.

The V and J genes are TRBV13 and TRBJ1-6; perhaps TRBD1 as D (5 bases). The germline CDR1 and CDR2 sequences are PRHDT and FYEKMQ (reference sequence). This CDR3 comprises 15 residues. Trimming took off 5 bases at V and 11 bases at J, with 19 bases between the two ends. CDR3 bases: TGTGCCAGCAGCCCTCGGACACGCGGGGAGACACCCCTCCACTTT. It is translated as CASSPRTRGETPLHF.

The chain combines TRBV12-3 or TRBV12-4 with TRBJ1-2; D is unresolved. The length of the CDR3 is 12 residues. The V end was cut by 6 bases, the J end by 5 bases, with 10 bases between. CDR3 sequence (DNA): TGTGCCAGCAGCCTGGGCGTTTATGGCTACACCTTC. Translation: CASSLGVYGYTF.

This clone was counted once. This chain connects TRBV28 to TRBJ1-1; TRBD1 might be the D (6 bases). The CDR3 length is 13 residues. Germline V gives CDR1 MDHEN, CDR2 SYDVKM. With 3 bases removed from V and 7 bases from J, the gap between germline ends came to 12 bases. DNA for the CDR3: TGTGCCAGCAGTTTCACCAGGGGCGGTGAAGCTTTCTTT. It translates to CASSFTRGGEAFF.

This sequence joins TRBV20-1 and TRBJ1-2, with D possibly matching TRBD1 (5 bases). The CDR3 contains 14 residues. Germline CDR1 and CDR2: DFQATT and SNEGSKA (reference sequence). The ends were cut back, 3 bases at V and 0 bases at J, with 11 bases in the middle. CDR3 DNA sequence: TGCAGTGCTAGTAGACAGACCTCTAACTATGGCTACACCTTC. Translation gives CSASRQTSNYGYTF.